These 27 T cell receptor beta chains were sequenced from one sample in a study of blood T cells in healthy people across ages. A sample-barcoded 5' primer and a J-beta primer mix were used in a second PCR of roughly 7 to 12 cycles. TCRdb re-called the 5' RACE reads through MiXCR, storing one row per CDR3 protein. The sample shows 850,000 to 1,300,000 distinct CDR3 sequences, roughly 45% of them seen only once. Sequences were obtained from blood. Receptor source: a woman aged 55-70 years in good health.

This clonotype was seen a handful of times. The CDR3: CASRQVGDTQYF. The CDR3 DNA follows: TGTGCCAGCAGACAGGTCGGAGATACGCAGTATTTT. The chain joins TRBV28 to TRBJ2-3, with a weak D call TRBD1 (5 bases). CDR1 MDHEN and CDR2 SYDVKM come from the germline V gene. V lost 6 bases and J 5 bases, leaving 9 bases between the germline ends. The CDR3 totals 12 residues. Filled out from reference TRBV28 and TRBJ2-3, the complete variable domain reads DVKVTQSSRYLVKRTGEKVFLECVQDMDHENMFWYRQDPGLGLRLIYFSYDVKMKEKGDIPEGYSVSREKKERFSLILESASTNQTSMYLCASRQVGDTQYFGPGTRLTVL.

The gene calls are TRBV25-1 and TRBJ2-3; the D is unclear. This CDR3 is built from 14 residues. Trimming pared 4 bases from V and 6 bases from J, leaving 14 bases between. Germline V gives CDR1 MGHDK, CDR2 SYGVNS. The CDR3 here is CASSVSAAYDTQYF. Here the CDR3 DNA reads TGTGCCAGCAGTGTATCGGCCGCGTATGATACGCAGTATTTT.

Comment on this clonotype: A read error may produce the germline difference seen at one junction end. The chain uses TRBV29-1 and TRBJ2-3; TRBD1 is a possible D gene (6 bases). This CDR3 comprises 14 residues. In germline, CDR1 is SQVTM, CDR2 ANQGSEA. The CDR3, as DNA: TGCAGCGTCCGAAGAACCACAGGGCCAGAGACGCAGTATTTT. This translates into CSVRRTTGPETQYF.

The V gene is TRBV11-3, the J gene TRBJ2-1, with a weak D call TRBD2 (6 bases). Germline V gene lookup returns CDR1 SGHNT and CDR2 YENEEA. CDR3 size: 15 residues. Trimming left V 5 bases short and J 2 bases short, with 13 bases between. The CDR3 is CASSPDGGTYNEQFF. In DNA form, the CDR3 reads TGTGCCAGCAGCCCTGACGGGGGAACCTACAATGAGCAGTTCTTC.

The chain couples TRBV10-3 to TRBJ2-7; D remains unclear. Germline V gene lookup returns CDR1 ENHRY and CDR2 SYGVKD. This CDR3 comprises 12 residues. V was trimmed by 8 bases and J by 0 bases, leaving 8 bases between them. The CDR3 loop reads CAIASASYEQYF. The DNA for the CDR3 is TGTGCCATCGCAAGCGCCTCCTACGAGCAGTACTTC.

The table lists this clonotype with a few counts. The chain joins TRBV20-1 to TRBJ2-1, with 8 bases that match TRBD2. The CDR3 spans 16 residues. Germline assignment: CDR1 DFQATT and CDR2 SNEGSKA (reference sequence). V dropped 0 bases and J dropped 5; count of bases not matched to a gene: 9. CDR3 amino acids: CSARDLGKRENNEQFF. The DNA of the CDR3 is TGCAGTGCTAGAGATCTCGGGAAGCGGGAGAACAATGAGCAGTTCTTC.

The chain couples TRBV11-2 to TRBJ1-4; 10 bases match TRBD1. J was trimmed by 0 bases and V by 5 bases; bases with no gene match: 12. Germline-derived CDR1 and CDR2 are SGHAT and FQNNGV. The CDR3 extends over 19 amino acids. The CDR3 loop reads CASSDSTGTGDATNEKLFF. The CDR3, as DNA: TGTGCCAGCAGCGACAGCACCGGGACAGGGGACGCAACTAATGAAAAACTGTTTTTT.

This clonotype was counted at least ten times. The gene calls are TRBV29-1 and TRBJ1-1; D is unresolved. Germline lookup yields CDR1 SQVTM and CDR2 ANQGSEA. The V and J ends lost 0 bases and 3 bases respectively, with 8 bases between them. This CDR3 has 13 residues. CDR3 residues: CSVEDSLYTEAFF. The CDR3, as DNA: TGCAGCGTTGAAGATTCCCTTTACACTGAAGCTTTCTTT.

In this sample, this clonotype turned up once. A much more abundant neighbour one base away suggests this may be a read error. V gene TRBV28 combines with J gene TRBJ2-1; 7 bases line up with TRBD2. This CDR3 is built from 18 residues. The germline V gene encodes CDR1 MDHEN and CDR2 SYDVKM. CDR3 in amino acids: CASSFPTAGASSYSEQFF. The CDR3 DNA is TGTGCCAGCAGTTTCCCCACGGCGGGAGCAAGCTCCTACAGTGAGCAGTTCTTC.

The rearrangement joins TRBV20-1 to TRBJ1-4; D unresolved. V was shortened by 3 bases and J by 3 bases, with 17 bases between the two germline ends. Per germline, CDR1 DFQATT and CDR2 SNEGSKA (reference sequence). The CDR3 runs to 16 residues. Here the CDR3 DNA reads TGCAGTGCTAGGGGAACCCTCGGGGATCCTAATGAAAAACTGTTTTTT. As protein: CSARGTLGDPNEKLFF.

This clonotype was found once. At one end the junction does not follow the germline gene, possibly because of a read error. This rearrangement joins TRBV7-9 to TRBJ2-3, with D hard to call. CDR1 and CDR2 from the germline V gene are SEHNR and FQNEAQ (reference sequence). The CDR3 consists of 15 residues. CDR3 DNA sequence: TGTGCCTGCAGAAAACAGAAGGTTGGCGCAGATACGCAGTATTTT. This encodes CACRKQKVGADTQYF.

This CDR3 is CASSGVNTEAFF. Here the CDR3 DNA reads TGCGCCAGCAGCGGTGTGAACACTGAAGCTTTCTTT. The V call is TRBV5-1, the J call TRBJ1-1, with unresolved D. Looked up from germline, CDR1 is SGHRS and CDR2 is YFSETQ. Deletions cut 4 bases from V and 0 bases from J, with 4 bases between. The CDR3 consists of 12 residues.

This clonotype occurred a few times. The CDR3 DNA is TGTGCCATCAATCGGGACATCACAGATACGCAGTATTTT. Amino acid sequence: CAINRDITDTQYF. The V and J genes are TRBV10-3 and TRBJ2-3; D is perhaps TRBD1 (6 bases). Germline V gene sequence: CDR1 ENHRY, CDR2 SYGVKD. The CDR3 extends over 13 amino acids. Between the trimmed V and J ends, which lost 7 bases and 2 bases, there was a span of 10 bases.

This clonotype was seen ten or more times. The J gene is TRBJ2-7, the V gene TRBV6-5, with D hard to call. Germline assignment: CDR1 MNHEY and CDR2 SVGAGI. CDR3 size: 15 residues. The V gene lost 6 bases and the J gene lost 3 bases, with 18 bases spanning the gap. The CDR3: CASRLMDGLLYEQYF. DNA of the CDR3: TGTGCCAGCAGGCTAATGGACGGCCTCCTCTACGAGCAGTACTTC.

This chain joins TRBV10-3 and TRBJ2-7; TRBD1 might be the D (6 bases). The V end was cut by 2 bases, the J end by 6 bases, with 17 bases between. Per the germline V gene, CDR1 is ENHRY and CDR2 is SYGVKD. The CDR3 is 15 amino acids. CDR3 nucleotide sequence: TGTGCCATCAGTGAGCTAAAACAGGGTGCATCCGAGCAGTACTTC. Its protein product is CAISELKQGASEQYF.

The chain is built from TRBV29-1 and TRBJ1-2; a weak D match, TRBD1 (6 bases). Germline V gene lookup returns CDR1 SQVTM and CDR2 ANQGSEA. CDR3 length: 13 residues. Deletions cut 2 bases from V and 7 bases from J, with 14 bases between. The CDR3 sequence: CSVESQGWGGYTF. The CDR3 DNA follows: TGCAGCGTTGAATCCCAGGGGTGGGGTGGCTACACCTTC.

This clonotype was counted only a few times. The genes are TRBV24-1 and TRBJ2-5; 7 nucleotides agree with TRBD2. In germline, CDR1 is KGHDR, CDR2 SFDVKD. The CDR3 is 14 residues long. Trimming took 5 bases from V and 5 from J; bases not matched to a gene: 7. CDR3 protein: CATSGSGKTETQYF. CDR3 bases: TGTGCCACCAGTGGGAGCGGGAAGACGGAGACCCAGTACTTC.

The chain links TRBV20-1 to TRBJ2-5; 8 bases agree with TRBD1. The CDR3 sequence is 13 residues long. V trimming: 5 bases; J trimming: 5 bases; junction bases outside the gene matches: 7. In germline, CDR1 is DFQATT, CDR2 SNEGSKA (reference sequence). The CDR3, as DNA: TGCAGTGCTCAAGGACAGGGTGTGGAGACCCAGTACTTC. Amino acid sequence: CSAQGQGVETQYF.

V and J are TRBV11-2 and TRBJ2-6; D remains unclear. Germline V CDR1 and CDR2: SGHAT, FQNNGV. The length of the CDR3 is 15 residues. V dropped 1 base and J dropped 3 bases, with 7 bases sitting between them. Written as DNA, the CDR3 is TGTGCCAGCAGCTTAGGCGGCCATGGGGCCAACGTCCTGACTTTC. Translation: CASSLGGHGANVLTF. Based on the CDR3 plus reference TRBV11-2 and TRBJ2-6, the full variable domain is EAGVAQSPRYKIIEKRQSVAFWCNPISGHATLYWYQQILGQGPKLLIQFQNNGVVDDSQLPKDRFSAERLKGVDSTLKIQPAKLEDSAVYLCASSLGGHGANVLTFGAGSRLTVL.

The chain couples TRBV4-1 to TRBJ1-1; 10 bases align to TRBD1. V lost 3 bases and J lost 1; bases outside the gene matches: 2. This CDR3 region has 15 residues. CDR1 and CDR2 (germline): MGHRA, YSYEKL. CDR3 amino acids: CASSHRTGGNTEAFF. CDR3 DNA: TGCGCCAGCAGCCACAGGACAGGGGGGAACACTGAAGCTTTCTTT.

Only a few counts were recorded for this clonotype. This chain uses TRBV6-1 with TRBJ2-5; TRBD1 is a possible D gene (5 bases). This CDR3 comprises 14 residues. Germline CDR1 MNHNS, CDR2 SASEGT. V was trimmed by 7 bases and J by 3 bases, leaving 15 bases between them. The CDR3 bases are TGTGCCAGCACCAAAGACTGGGGCAAAGAGACCCAGTACTTC. It encodes CASTKDWGKETQYF.

The chain couples TRBV20-1 to TRBJ2-1, with D possibly being TRBD2 (6 bases). Germline V gene sequence: CDR1 DFQATT, CDR2 SNEGSKA (reference sequence). The CDR3 length is 15 residues. The germline V and J ends were trimmed by 1 base and 8 bases, with 18 bases remaining between them. The CDR3 nucleotides are TGCAGTGCTAGAGGCAGCTCCGGGACTGGGGATGAGCAGTTCTTC. Residues: CSARGSSGTGDEQFF.

This clonotype was counted many times. Written as DNA, the CDR3 is TGTGCCACCAGTGAAGCAACACACACGCAGTATTTT. This sequence encodes CATSEATHTQYF. This sequence joins TRBV24-1 and TRBJ2-3; D gene unclear. This CDR3 comprises 12 residues. Trimming took off 4 bases at V and 9 bases at J, with 10 bases between the two ends. Germline CDR1 KGHDR, CDR2 SFDVKD.

CDR3 in DNA: TGTGCCAGCAGTTCAAGCCCTCTTGACAGGGGCCTCTTTGGGGCCAACGTCCTGACTTTC. This codes for CASSSSPLDRGLFGANVLTF. The chain employs TRBV27 and TRBJ2-6; 8 bases are a match to TRBD1. The germline CDR1 and CDR2 sequences are MNHEY and SMNVEV (reference sequence). Unmatched junction bases numbered 17, after V lost 4 bases and J lost 3 bases. The CDR3 loop spans 20 amino acids.

CDR3 region: CSVEGQGASYEQYF. CDR3 nucleotides: TGCAGCGTTGAGGGGCAGGGGGCTAGCTACGAGCAGTACTTC. The J gene is TRBJ2-4, the V gene TRBV29-1; the match to TRBD1 covers 8 bases. The DNA end is a closer match to TRBJ2-7, so the J assignment may be wrong. This CDR3 has 14 residues. Germline CDR1 reads SQVTM; CDR2 reads ANQGSEA.

The chain combines TRBV28 with TRBJ2-7, with 7 bases lining up with TRBD2. Per the germline V gene, CDR1 is MDHEN and CDR2 is SYDVKM. V gave up 8 bases and J gave up 2 bases; unmatched junction bases: 12. The CDR3 consists of 15 residues. As DNA, the CDR3 is TGTGCCAGCTACTCCCTAGCGGAGAATCCCTACGAGCAGTACTTC. Its translation is CASYSLAENPYEQYF. Supplemented by reference TRBV28 and TRBJ2-7, the full variable domain reads DVKVTQSSRYLVKRTGEKVFLECVQDMDHENMFWYRQDPGLGLRLIYFSYDVKMKEKGDIPEGYSVSREKKERFSLILESASTNQTSMYLCASYSLAENPYEQYFGPGTRLTVT.

The rearrangement links TRBV20-1 to TRBJ2-3; 9 nucleotides line up with TRBD2. The germline gives CDR1 DFQATT, CDR2 SNEGSKA (reference sequence). This CDR3 contains 15 residues. The V gene end was trimmed by 3 bases and the J gene end by 2 bases; junction bases not matched to a gene: 6. CDR3 coding DNA: TGCAGTGCTAGCAAGGCGGGAGGGTACACAGATACGCAGTATTTT. This codes for CSASKAGGYTDTQYF.